Listed below are T cell receptor beta chains from one sample, sequenced in a study of CD8 T cells in Susac syndrome. In TCRdb, the immunoSEQ multiplex PCR reads were re-called with MiXCR into one record per CDR3 protein. Among 150,000 to 200,000 distinct CDR3 sequences listed, roughly 94% were seen once. Sequenced material: CD4+ T cells from PBMCs. The receptor source for this set is a human donor with Susac syndrome. Both conserved end residues are part of each CDR3. The D gene is left open where the match is weak. Clone size is given for some rows only: seen once, a few or many times, or a class if the clone is expanded.

TRBJ1-4 | TRBD1 | NA | TRBV27 | CASSHQGVGEKLFF | TGTGCCAGCAGTCACCAGGGGGTTGGCGAAAAACTGTTTTTT
TRBJ2-1 | NA | NA | TRBV2 | CASTGPQIGEQFF | TGTGCCAGCACCGGTCCCCAGATAGGTGAGCAGTTCTTC
TRBJ1-2 | TRBD1 | NA | TRBV20-1 | CSAPGQGSYGYTF | TGCAGTGCACCGGGACAGGGAAGCTATGGCTACACCTTC
TRBJ1-2 | NA | NA | TRBV14 | CASSFRVNYGYTF | TGTGCCAGCAGTTTTAGGGTAAACTATGGCTACACCTTC
TRBJ1-6 | TRBD1 | NA | TRBV29-1 | CSVRDRANSPLHF | TGCAGCGTTAGGGACAGGGCCAATTCACCCCTCCACTTT
TRBJ1-2 | TRBD1 | NA | TRBV20-1 | CSVAQTGEDYGYTF | TGCAGTGTCGCACAGACAGGGGAGGACTATGGCTACACCTTC
TRBJ1-2 | TRBD1 | NA | TRBV20-1 | CSARGGQGGYGYTF | TGCAGTGCTAGAGGGGGACAGGGCGGCTATGGCTACACCTTC
TRBJ2-7 | NA | NA | TRBV15 | CATSRVGNYEQYF | TGTGCCACCAGCAGAGTGGGCAACTACGAGCAGTACTTC
TRBJ2-7 | NA | NA | TRBV5-6 | CASSQRDYEQYF | TGTGCCAGCAGCCAGCGTGACTACGAGCAGTACTTC
TRBJ2-3 | TRBD2 | NA | TRBV20-1 | CSARANGASGGLSTDTQYF | TGCAGTGCTAGAGCTAACGGGGCTAGCGGGGGGCTCAGCACAGATACGCAGTATTTT
TRBJ1-2 | NA | once | TRBV2 | CASSGRVGGYTF | TGTGCCAGCAGTGGCAGGGTGGGTGGCTACACCTTC
TRBJ2-5 | NA | NA | TRBV9 | CASSVGRIGGRQETQYF | TGTGCCAGCAGCGTAGGACGGATCGGGGGGCGCCAAGAGACCCAGTACTTC
TRBJ1-3 | NA | NA | TRBV6-5 | CASSDTWSGNTIYF | TGTGCCAGCAGTGACACATGGTCTGGAAACACCATATATTTT
TRBJ2-3 | TRBD2 | NA | TRBV7-8 | CASNSGLRLDTQYF | TGTGCCAGTAACTCGGGACTACGTCTGGATACGCAGTATTTT
TRBJ1-5 | NA | NA | TRBV4-3 | CASSQGLASNQPQHF | TGCGCCAGCAGCCAAGGGCTGGCCTCGAATCAGCCCCAGCATTTT
TRBJ2-1 | NA | NA | TRBV7-9 | CASSRMRTQGGNEQFF | TGTGCCAGCAGCCGTATGAGGACTCAAGGCGGCAATGAGCAGTTCTTC
TRBJ2-4 | NA | NA | TRBV18 | CASSIPGAKNIQYF | TGTGCCAGCTCAATACCGGGAGCCAAAAACATTCAGTACTTC
TRBJ1-6 | NA | NA | TRBV16 | CASSQWTGNSPLHF | TGTGCCAGCAGCCAATGGACGGGAAATTCACCCCTCCACTTT
TRBJ2-5 | TRBD2 | NA | TRBV20-1 | CSAREIRRGSQETQYF | TGCAGTGCTAGAGAAATTCGGCGGGGGAGCCAAGAGACCCAGTACTTC
TRBJ2-7 | NA | NA | TRBV7-2 | CASSPGWYEQYF | TGTGCCAGCAGTCCAGGGTGGTACGAGCAGTACTTC
TRBJ1-2 | NA | NA | TRBV12-5 | CASGFRGADYGYTF | TGTGCTAGTGGTTTCCGAGGGGCTGACTATGGCTACACCTTC
TRBJ2-5 | NA | NA | TRBV9 | CASSVDGRETQYF | TGTGCCAGCAGCGTAGATGGGCGGGAGACCCAGTACTTC
TRBJ2-6 | NA | NA | TRBV10-3 | CAISVQNSGANVLTF | TGTGCCATCAGTGTACAGAACTCTGGGGCCAACGTCCTGACTTTC
TRBJ1-6 | NA | NA | TRBV20-1 | CSASADSLGNSPLHF | TGCAGTGCTAGTGCCGACAGTCTTGGTAATTCACCCCTCCACTTT
TRBJ2-2 | NA | NA | TRBV29-1 | CSVISASNTGELFF | TGCAGCGTTATAAGCGCGTCGAACACCGGGGAGCTGTTTTTT
TRBJ2-7 | NA | NA | TRBV6-7 | CASSATRTYEQYF | TGTGCCAGCAGTGCGACACGGACCTACGAGCAGTACTTC
TRBJ1-1 | TRBD1 | NA | TRBV3-1 | CASSPEGQGGTEAFF | TGTGCCAGCAGCCCCGAGGGACAGGGGGGCACTGAAGCTTTCTTT
TRBJ2-5 | TRBD1 | NA | TRBV12-3/TRBV12-4 | CASKGAVPKKDREETQYF | TGTGCCAGCAAGGGGGCAGTCCCGAAAAAAGACAGGGAAGAGACCCAGTACTTC
TRBJ2-2 | NA | NA | TRBV2 | CASSEGGAGELFF | TGTGCCAGCAGTGAAGGTGGGGCCGGGGAGCTGTTTTTT
TRBJ1-1 | NA | NA | TRBV20-1 | CSAPTGQNTEAFF | TGCAGTGCCCCGACAGGACAGAACACTGAAGCTTTCTTT
TRBJ1-1 | TRBD1 | NA | TRBV14 | CASRLTGVNTEAFF | TGTGCCAGCAGGCTTACAGGGGTGAACACTGAAGCTTTCTTT
TRBJ1-4 | NA | NA | TRBV12-3/TRBV12-4 | CASSPGQPATNEKLFF | TGTGCCAGCAGCCCTGGACAGCCCGCAACTAATGAAAAACTGTTTTTT
TRBJ1-1 | NA | NA | TRBV2 | CASSRFEGLGTEAFF | TGTGCCAGCAGCCGCTTCGAGGGGCTGGGCACTGAAGCTTTCTTT